This is a list of T cell receptor beta chains from one sample in a study of cytomegalovirus exposure and HLA in healthy donors. TCRdb's table, derived via immunoSEQ multiplex PCR, lists solely in-frame clones and lacks some. The table shows some 130,000 clones, with approximately 70% occurring only once. Input material: PBMCs. Every receptor here comes from a middle-aged woman in good health and CMV-seronegative. Both conserved end residues are part of each CDR3. The D gene is left open where the match is weak. Some rows have no size entry. The others give once, few or many, or a class for an expanded clone.

NA,TRBV19,TRBJ1-2,NA,CASNQGIYGYTF,TGTGCCAGTAATCAGGGGATCTATGGCTACACCTTC
NA,TRBV5-1,TRBJ1-4,few,CASSLAQVSEKLFF,TGCGCCAGCAGCTTGGCCCAAGTCAGTGAAAAACTGTTTTTT
NA,TRBV7-9,TRBJ1-5,once,CASSLRTSGGSTDTQHF,TGTGCCAGCAGCCTCCGGACTAGCGGGGGTAGCACAGATACGCAGCATTTT
TRBD1,TRBV4-2,TRBJ1-1,few,CASSHRDRGIPEAFF,TGTGCCAGCAGCCATCGGGACAGGGGTATCCCTGAAGCTTTCTTT
TRBD1,TRBV6-5,TRBJ1-1,NA,CASSYSTGVDTEAFF,TGTGCCAGCAGTTACTCGACAGGGGTGGACACTGAAGCTTTCTTT
TRBD1,TRBV19,TRBJ1-2,NA,CASSPYHGQGGYTF,TGTGCCAGTAGTCCTTACCACGGACAGGGTGGCTACACCTTC
TRBD2,TRBV6-5,TRBJ2-3,NA,CASRRVAGYTDTQYF,TGTGCCAGCAGGAGAGTAGCGGGGTACACAGATACGCAGTATTTT
NA,TRBV19,TRBJ1-6,NA,CASRGLSGAPLHF,TGTGCCAGTAGGGGTCTTTCTGGAGCACCCCTCCACTTT
NA,TRBV14,TRBJ1-4,few,CASSPLQGGDEKLFF,TGTGCCAGCAGCCCCCTGCAGGGTGGGGATGAAAAACTGTTTTTT
NA,TRBV5-4,TRBJ2-1,NA,CASGGEQFF,TGTGCCAGCGGAGGTGAGCAGTTCTTC
TRBD2,TRBV11-2,TRBJ2-1,once,CASSLESASGGFFF,TGTGCCAGCAGCTTAGAGTCCGCTAGCGGGGGGTTTTTCTTC
NA,TRBV5-4,TRBJ1-2,few,CASSPRQNYGYTF,TGTGCCAGCAGCCCCCGACAGAACTATGGCTACACCTTC
NA,TRBV2,TRBJ1-2,NA,CASRAPEGNYGYTF,TGTGCCAGCAGGGCCCCGGAGGGAAACTATGGCTACACCTTC
TRBD1,TRBV5-1,TRBJ2-2,NA,CASSSRQGSTGELFF,TGCGCCAGCAGCTCGAGACAGGGGTCCACCGGGGAGCTGTTTTTT
NA,TRBV6-1,TRBJ1-3,NA,CASSERPGVSGNTIYF,TGTGCCAGCAGTGAACGGCCAGGGGTCTCTGGAAACACCATATATTTT
NA,TRBV18,TRBJ1-3,NA,CASSPTTFTGNTIYF,TGTGCCAGCTCACCGACAACGTTCACTGGAAACACCATATATTTT
NA,TRBV10-2,TRBJ2-3,NA,CASRLLAQPTDTQYF,TGCGCCAGCAGATTACTAGCTCAGCCCACAGATACGCAGTATTTT
NA,TRBV2,TRBJ1-5,NA,CASSVLQGAQPQHF,TGTGCCAGCAGTGTTTTACAGGGCGCTCAGCCCCAGCATTTT
NA,TRBV14,TRBJ1-1,NA,CASSFTSLTRNF,TGTGCCAGCAGCTTCACCTCATTGACACGAAACTTT
NA,TRBV14,TRBJ2-2,NA,CARGDTGELFF,TGTGCCAGGGGAGACACCGGGGAGCTGTTTTTT
NA,TRBV7-9,TRBJ1-4,NA,CSSSLGLGPTNEKLFF,TGTTCCAGCAGCTTAGGTCTGGGCCCAACTAATGAAAAACTGTTTTTT